This entry lists 5 T cell receptor beta chains sequenced from one sample in a study of shared clonotypes between healthy human individuals. Measured with immunoSEQ multiplex PCR; TCRdb has only the in-frame clones, and not every one. The sample includes some 790,000 clones, 72% of them seen just once. Sequences were obtained from memory CD4+ T cells sorted from blood. Stated subset: CD45RA-negative fraction. The receptors shown here come from a woman in her 30s in good health.

In regard to this clone: Distinct nucleotide sequences in the sample also encode this CDR3. The chain uses TRBV27 and TRBJ2-3; TRBD2 matches at 7 bases. The germline CDR1 and CDR2 sequences are MNHEY and SMNVEV (reference sequence). This CDR3 region has 15 residues. With V trimmed by 2 bases and J by 0 bases, 2 bases remained unmatched. This CDR3 reads CASSLLAASTDTQYF. The CDR3 bases are TGTGCCAGCAGTTTACTAGCGGCTAGCACAGATACGCAGTATTTT.

V gene TRBV5-6 combines with J gene TRBJ1-2, with D hard to call. Trimming stripped 0 bases from V and 7 bases from J, with 7 bases between. The CDR3 covers 12 residues. The germline gives CDR1 SGHDT, CDR2 YYEEEE. CDR3 in DNA: TGTGCCAGCAGCTTGGGAAATCTTGGCTACACCTTC. Encoded protein: CASSLGNLGYTF.

Regarding this clone: A read error may be the cause here, since a much bigger clone is one base away. The identical CDR3 is also encoded by other nucleotide sequences in the sample. J is TRBJ2-4 and V is TRBV5-4; D possibly corresponds to TRBD2 (5 bases). The V and J ends lost 0 bases and 1 base respectively, with 5 bases between them. This CDR3 contains 14 residues. CDR1 is SGHNT, CDR2 YYREEE, per germline (reference sequence). This CDR3 is CASSLGGAKNIQYF. Written as DNA, the CDR3 is TGTGCCAGCAGCTTGGGAGGGGCCAAAAACATTCAGTACTTC.

The chain couples TRBV5-8 to TRBJ1-1; 8 bases fit TRBD1. This CDR3 spans 15 amino acids. J gave up 3 bases and V 3 bases, and 7 bases lay outside the gene matches. Germline lookup yields CDR1 SGHTS and CDR2 YDEGEE. The CDR3 region is CASSYPRGRDTEAFF. Written as DNA, the CDR3 is TGTGCCAGCAGCTACCCCAGGGGGCGCGACACTGAAGCTTTCTTT.

This clone was seen a handful of times. The V gene is TRBV11-2, the J gene TRBJ2-7; 9 nucleotides line up with TRBD2. J lost 5 bases, V lost 4 bases, and 9 bases had no gene match. Germline CDR1 is SGHAT and CDR2 is FQNNGV. This CDR3 spans 15 amino acids. CDR3 nucleotides: TGTGCCAGCAGCTCTATCCAGCGGGAGGCCCACGAGCAGTACTTC. As protein: CASSSIQREAHEQYF. Drawing the rest from reference TRBV11-2 and TRBJ2-7, the complete variable domain is EAGVAQSPRYKIIEKRQSVAFWCNPISGHATLYWYQQILGQGPKLLIQFQNNGVVDDSQLPKDRFSAERLKGVDSTLKIQPAKLEDSAVYLCASSSIQREAHEQYFGPGTRLTVT.